The 6 T cell receptor beta chains below come from one sample, sequenced in a study of cytomegalovirus exposure and HLA in healthy donors (dated by TCRdb to 2017 to 2019). The library relied on the immunoSEQ multiplex PCR assay. TCRdb carries this immuneACCESS record with in-frame sequences only. Its versions omit some clonotypes, under half of them owing to an unresolved V gene in the studies checked, with the rest unexplained. In all, the sample holds 300,000 or so clones, and approximately 85% of those were seen once. About 0.96% of the sample is in the top ten clones. What was sequenced was PBMCs. The receptors stem from a young man in good health and CMV-seronegative.

CDR3 bases: TGTGCCAGCTCCCATAACCTAGCGGGGCCCTACAATGAGCAGTTCTTC. It codes for CASSHNLAGPYNEQFF. This chain joins TRBV18 and TRBJ2-1; 9 bases map to TRBD2. V gave up 6 bases and J gave up 2 bases; unmatched junction bases: 8. There are 16 residues in the CDR3. Looked up from germline, CDR1 is KGHSH and CDR2 is LQKENI.

This clone was counted once. The V call is TRBV27, the J call TRBJ2-1; 14 bases map to TRBD2. V shed 8 bases and J 7 bases; nucleotides not matched to a gene: 10. The CDR3 has 16 residues. Germline lookup yields CDR1 MNHEY and CDR2 SMNVEV (reference sequence). The CDR3 reads CASGTIGTSGGNEQFF. CDR3 DNA: TGTGCCAGCGGAACGATAGGGACTAGCGGGGGTAATGAGCAGTTCTTC.

The chain has TRBV10-2 and TRBJ2-7, with 7 bases lining up with TRBD1. Germline lookup yields CDR1 WSHSY and CDR2 SAAADI. The junction had 15 bases not matched to a gene; V was cut back by 7 bases and J by 0 bases. This CDR3 comprises 17 residues. CDR3 nucleotides: TGCGCCAGCACCCCTCATGACAGGGTGCCGATCTCCTACGAGCAGTACTTC. Amino acids: CASTPHDRVPISYEQYF.

This rearrangement joins TRBV6-6 to TRBJ1-1, with D uncertain. V lost 7 bases, J lost 0 bases, and 12 bases lay in between. The germline gives CDR1 MNHNY, CDR2 SVGAGI (reference sequence). The CDR3 is made up of 14 amino acids. CDR3 region: CASTPGPMNTEAFF. The CDR3 DNA follows: TGTGCCAGCACCCCGGGTCCCATGAACACTGAAGCTTTCTTT.

The chain carries TRBV9 and TRBJ1-1, with TRBD1 matching 10 bases. Trimming removed 4 bases from V and 4 bases from J; junction bases left unmatched: 7. This CDR3 has 15 amino acids. From germline, CDR1 is SGDLS and CDR2 YYNGEE. CDR3 region: CASSFSGTGATEAFF. DNA of the CDR3: TGTGCCAGCAGCTTTTCCGGGACAGGGGCCACTGAAGCTTTCTTT. Drawing the rest from reference TRBV9 and TRBJ1-1, the complete variable domain is DSGVTQTPKHLITATGQRVTLRCSPRSGDLSVYWYQQSLDQGLQFLIQYYNGEERAKGNILERFSAQQFPDLHSELNLSSLELGDSALYFCASSFSGTGATEAFFGQGTRLTVV.

The chain carries TRBV5-6 and TRBJ1-4; D is uncertain. Trimming took 0 bases from V and 8 from J, leaving 8 bases between them. This CDR3 comprises 13 residues. Germline V gives CDR1 SGHDT, CDR2 YYEEEE. The CDR3 loop reads CASSLAGNEKLFF. CDR3 nucleotides: TGTGCCAGCAGCTTGGCCGGTAACGAAAAACTGTTTTTT.